This T cell receptor (beta chain) was identified during a study of siplizumab effects on memory and regulatory T cells. Study-level findings and limits: Memory T cells appeared less diverse than naive cells, which seemed to contribute substantially to alloresponse. The study found that siplizumab significantly reduced alloreactive sequences traceable to unstimulated CD4+ memory cells.

With regard to this clone: What it binds is not known.

Produced via immunoSEQ multiplex PCR; TCRdb's table is partial and in-frame only. The sample records more than 90,000 clones, over 90% being singletons. Unmatched junction bases numbered 19, after V lost 7 bases and J lost 7 bases. Germline CDR1 MGHRA, CDR2 YSYEKL. The CDR3 runs 16 residues. The chain has TRBV4-1 and TRBJ2-7; 7 bases match TRBD1. The sequence derives from a human donor in good health. The material sequenced was non-Treg CD4+ T cells sorted from blood. The CDR3 coding sequence is TGCGCCAGCACCCAGAGTCACGGGACAGTCCTACGAGAGCAGTACTTC. The encoded protein is CASTQSHGTVLREQYF.